This TCR beta chain derives from a study of blood T cell repertoires in COVID-19. On the study more broadly: Acute and convalescent COVID-19 specimens originated in the United States, Italy and Spain. T cells, B-cell-depleted T cells, or PBMCs provided the cDNA or gDNA that served as material.

Clones were sequenced by immunoSEQ multiplex PCR, and TCRdb holds only the in-frame ones, with some missing. In the table there are roughly 400,000 clones, just over 90% of which are singletons. Deletions cut 5 bases from V and 5 bases from J, with 9 bases between. Germline V gene lookup returns CDR1 SGHTA and CDR2 FQGNSA. This CDR3 is 13 amino acids long. Recruitment covered about 25 US areas and drew participants whose ages spanned roughly 18 to 100 years. Participants classified as exposed had met a COVID-19 case within 2 weeks before study entry. Sequenced material: PBMCs or T cells enriched from blood (not recorded which). The receptor comes from a woman aged 40 to 50 who had been exposed to COVID-19. The chain is built from TRBV7-2 and TRBJ2-2; tentative D call: TRBD2 (6 bases). CDR3 bases: TGTGCCAGCAGCCGCGGGGCAACCGGGGAGCTGTTTTTT. Protein product: CASSRGATGELFF.